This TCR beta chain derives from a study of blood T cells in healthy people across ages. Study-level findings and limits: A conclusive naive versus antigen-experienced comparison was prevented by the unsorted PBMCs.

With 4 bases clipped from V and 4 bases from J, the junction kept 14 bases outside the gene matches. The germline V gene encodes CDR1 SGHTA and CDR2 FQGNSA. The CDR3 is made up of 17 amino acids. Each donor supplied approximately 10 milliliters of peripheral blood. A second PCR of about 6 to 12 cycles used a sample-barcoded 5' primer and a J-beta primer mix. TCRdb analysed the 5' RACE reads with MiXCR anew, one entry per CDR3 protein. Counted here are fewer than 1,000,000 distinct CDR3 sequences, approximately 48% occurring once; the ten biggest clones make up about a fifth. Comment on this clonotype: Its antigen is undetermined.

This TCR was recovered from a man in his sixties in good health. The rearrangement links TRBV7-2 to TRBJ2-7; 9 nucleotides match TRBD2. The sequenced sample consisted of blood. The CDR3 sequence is CASSSQMAGGPTYEQYF. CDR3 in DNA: TGTGCCAGCAGCTCCCAAATGGCGGGGGGGCCTACGTACGAGCAGTACTTC.